This passage covers 19 T cell receptor beta chains from one sample sequenced in a study of shared clonotypes between healthy human individuals. The protocol was immunoSEQ multiplex PCR, while the TCRdb copy is restricted to in-frame clones and leaves out a portion. This table holds 450,000 to 550,000 clones, 79% found once. The sequenced sample consisted of PBMCs. These receptors were obtained from a woman aged 40 to 49 in good health. Some clones in this sample may be carry-over from other donors' samples.

The chain is built from TRBV5-4 and TRBJ2-7, with 11 bases lining up with TRBD2. Unmatched junction bases numbered 8, after V lost 0 bases and J lost 3 bases. The CDR3 runs to 17 residues. CDR1 SGHNT and CDR2 YYREEE come from the germline V gene (reference sequence). This CDR3 is CASSLANGLAGGYEQYF. In nucleotides, the CDR3 is TGTGCCAGCAGCTTGGCCAATGGGCTAGCGGGAGGCTACGAGCAGTACTTC.

The chain uses TRBV7-2 and TRBJ2-1; TRBD2 aligns across 13 bases. The germline gives CDR1 SGHTA, CDR2 FQGNSA. J gave up 3 bases and V 0 bases, and 2 bases lay outside the gene matches. The CDR3 loop spans 17 amino acids. Here the CDR3 reads CASSLAGTSGNYNEQFF. The CDR3 DNA follows: TGTGCCAGCAGCTTAGCGGGGACTAGCGGGAACTACAATGAGCAGTTCTTC.

The chain has TRBV9 and TRBJ2-7; D might be TRBD2 (6 bases). The CDR3 has 16 residues. Trimming removed 1 base from V and 0 bases from J, with 14 bases in between. The germline CDR1 and CDR2 sequences are SGDLS and YYNGEE. This chain's CDR3 is CASSVSPAGDSYEQYF. The CDR3 DNA sequence: TGTGCCAGCAGCGTATCGCCAGCGGGTGACTCCTACGAGCAGTACTTC.

The J gene is TRBJ2-1, the V gene TRBV15; the D call may be TRBD1 or TRBD2 (5 bases each). V lost 3 bases to trimming and J lost 9 bases, with 12 bases between them. Germline values: CDR1 LNHNV, CDR2 YYDKDF (reference sequence). The CDR3 consists of 13 residues. Here the CDR3 reads CATSRGRDGEQFF. In DNA, the CDR3 is TGTGCCACCAGCAGGGGTAGGGACGGTGAGCAGTTCTTC.

The chain is built from TRBV28 and TRBJ1-4; 7 nucleotides line up with TRBD1. CDR3 length: 16 residues. V lost 3 bases to trimming and J lost 8 bases; unmatched junction nucleotides: 12. Per the germline V gene, CDR1 is MDHEN and CDR2 is SYDVKM. This chain's CDR3 is CASSFQPGPGGEKLFF. CDR3 coding DNA: TGTGCCAGCAGTTTCCAACCGGGCCCAGGGGGGGAAAAACTGTTTTTT. Full variable domain (rest looked up from reference TRBV28 and TRBJ1-4): DVKVTQSSRYLVKRTGEKVFLECVQDMDHENMFWYRQDPGLGLRLIYFSYDVKMKEKGDIPEGYSVSREKKERFSLILESASTNQTSMYLCASSFQPGPGGEKLFFGSGTQLSVL.

The chain couples TRBV15 to TRBJ2-3; a possible D gene is TRBD1 (5 bases). The CDR3 runs to 18 residues. CDR1 is LNHNV and CDR2 is YYDKDF in the germline V gene (reference sequence). With 4 bases removed from V and 1 base from J, the gap between germline ends came to 21 bases. The CDR3 DNA reads as TGTGCCACCAGCATCAGGGCCTCCCGATTGGGCGGCACAGATACGCAGTATTTT. It translates to CATSIRASRLGGTDTQYF.

This sequence joins TRBV6-4 and TRBJ2-5, with 13 bases that match TRBD2. Trimming took 7 bases from V and 1 from J; bases not matched to a gene: 6. Germline values: CDR1 MRHNA, CDR2 SNTAGT. The CDR3 contains 16 residues. The CDR3 nucleotides are TGTGCCAGCAAAAAGACTAGCGGGAGGCTCCAAGAGACCCAGTACTTC. It translates to CASKKTSGRLQETQYF.

The chain carries TRBV28 and TRBJ1-2; 8 bases line up with TRBD1. The V gene's germline CDR1 is MDHEN and CDR2 SYDVKM. V dropped 8 bases and J dropped 2; count of bases not matched to a gene: 4. The CDR3 sequence is 13 residues long. The CDR3 sequence: CASFDRGNYGYTF. The CDR3 nucleotides are TGTGCCAGCTTCGACAGGGGAAACTATGGCTACACCTTC.

The chain couples TRBV5-1 to TRBJ2-5; 9 positions match TRBD2. The CDR3 extends over 15 amino acids. Unmatched junction bases numbered 8, after V lost 3 bases and J lost 5 bases. The germline V gene encodes CDR1 SGHRS and CDR2 YFSETQ. The CDR3 DNA is TGCGCCAGCAGCTCGATAGCGGGGGTGGGCGAGACCCAGTACTTC. Translated, it gives CASSSIAGVGETQYF. Based on the CDR3 plus reference TRBV5-1 and TRBJ2-5, the full variable domain is KAGVTQTPRYLIKTRGQQVTLSCSPISGHRSVSWYQQTPGQGLQFLFEYFSETQRNKGNFPGRFSGRQFSNSRSEMNVSTLELGDSALYLCASSSIAGVGETQYFGPGTRLLVL.

The chain uses TRBV21-1 and TRBJ2-1; the D call of TRBD2 is as the table states it, not checked on the DNA. TRBV21-1 is classified as a pseudogene. This CDR3 has 15 residues. The CDR3, as DNA: TGTGCCAGCACGGCAGCGGGCTCCCCATACAATGAGCAGTTCTTC. It codes for CASTAAGSPYNEQFF.

V usage is TRBV5-1 and J usage is TRBJ2-5; a weak D match, TRBD1 (5 bases). Germline-derived CDR1 and CDR2 are SGHRS and YFSETQ. The germline V and J ends were trimmed by 4 bases and 5 bases, with 15 bases remaining between them. The CDR3 length is 14 residues. The DNA for the CDR3 is TGCGCCAGCAGCCCTGGACATCGAATGGAGACCCAGTACTTC. This encodes CASSPGHRMETQYF.

V and J are TRBV27 and TRBJ2-5; 7 bases line up with TRBD2. The end of the DNA is better explained by TRBJ2-7, so the J call may be wrong. The CDR3 totals 16 residues. Germline loops: CDR1 MNHEY, CDR2 SMNVEV (reference sequence). The CDR3 is CASSPPGGYATHEQYF. The CDR3 DNA is TGTGCCAGCAGTCCACCCGGGGGGTACGCAACTCACGAGCAGTACTTC.

The CDR3 is CASSSALGDYEQYF. The CDR3 nucleotides read TGCGCCAGCAGCTCGGCCCTGGGGGACTACGAGCAGTACTTC. This chain uses TRBV5-1 with TRBJ2-7; D may correspond to TRBD1 or TRBD2 (5 bases each). Germline loops: CDR1 SGHRS, CDR2 YFSETQ. Trimming stripped 3 bases from V and 3 bases from J, with 13 bases between. The CDR3 spans 14 residues.

This chain links TRBV10-3 with TRBJ2-2; tentatively, D is TRBD2 (7 bases). The CDR3 runs to 12 residues. Germline lookup yields CDR1 ENHRY and CDR2 SYGVKD. V was cut by 8 bases and J by 7 bases, with 11 bases left in between. Here the CDR3 reads CAIRGAVGELFF. In DNA, the CDR3 is TGTGCCATCCGGGGGGCGGTCGGGGAGCTGTTTTTT.

The V gene is TRBV28, the J gene TRBJ2-7; D ambiguous. CDR1 MDHEN and CDR2 SYDVKM come from the germline V gene. CDR3 size: 12 residues. Trimming took 1 base from V and 2 from J, leaving 3 bases between them. CDR3 in DNA: TGTGCCAGCAGTTTATCTACCTACGAGCAGTACTTC. Amino acids: CASSLSTYEQYF.

This CDR3 reads CASSLVLAGGDTQYF. The DNA of the CDR3 is TGTGCCAGCAGCTTAGTTCTAGCGGGAGGAGATACGCAGTATTTT. V and J are TRBV7-2 and TRBJ2-3; TRBD2 matches at 11 bases. Trimming removed 1 base from V and 5 bases from J; junction bases left unmatched: 2. Germline CDR1 SGHTA, CDR2 FQGNSA. This CDR3 has 15 amino acids.

This clone was recorded many times. V gene TRBV20-1 combines with J gene TRBJ1-2; D call uncertain. The CDR3 extends over 11 amino acids. Germline V gene data show CDR1 as DFQATT and CDR2 as SNEGSKA (reference sequence). V was shortened by 6 bases and J by 8 bases, with 13 bases between the two germline ends. CDR3 region: CSAKDERGYTF. Here the CDR3 DNA reads TGCAGTGCCAAGGACGAACGAGGCTACACCTTC.

This rearrangement joins TRBV14 to TRBJ2-5, with 8 nucleotides matching TRBD1. The V segment lost 0 bases and the J segment 5 bases; nucleotides outside the gene matches: 11. There are 17 residues in the CDR3. CDR1 SGHDN and CDR2 FVKESK come from the germline V gene. The CDR3 nucleotides read TGTGCCAGCAGCCAAGAGGCCTACAGGGGGATTGACGAGACCCAGTACTTC. As protein: CASSQEAYRGIDETQYF.

The chain is built from TRBV5-5 and TRBJ2-7; unclear D gene. The V gene's germline CDR1 is SGHKS and CDR2 YYEKEE (reference sequence). The CDR3 spans 11 residues. V was clipped by 4 bases and J by 3 bases, with 5 bases between them. CDR3 region: CASSPLYEQYF. The CDR3 DNA sequence: TGTGCCAGCAGCCCCCTCTACGAGCAGTACTTC.